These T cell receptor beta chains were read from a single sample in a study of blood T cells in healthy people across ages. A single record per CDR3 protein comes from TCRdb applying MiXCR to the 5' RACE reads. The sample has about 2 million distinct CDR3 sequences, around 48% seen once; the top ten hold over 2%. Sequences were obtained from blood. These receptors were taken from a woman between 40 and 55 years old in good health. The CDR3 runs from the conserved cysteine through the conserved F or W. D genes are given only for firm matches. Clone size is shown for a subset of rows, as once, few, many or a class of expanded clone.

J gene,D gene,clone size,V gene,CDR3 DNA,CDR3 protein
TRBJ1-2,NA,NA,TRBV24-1,TGTGCCACCAGCCCCTCTGAGGGGGCTAACTATGGCTACACCTTC,CATSPSEGANYGYTF
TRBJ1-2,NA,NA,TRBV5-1,TGCGCCAGCAGCTTGGTGGGGACATACTATGGCTACACCTTC,CASSLVGTYYGYTF
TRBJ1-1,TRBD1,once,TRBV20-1,TGCAGTGCAAAGGGACAGGGGTGGACTGAAGCTTTCTTT,CSAKGQGWTEAFF
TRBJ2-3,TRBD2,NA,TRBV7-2,TGTGCCAGCAGCCCCCAGCGGGGGCTCACAGATACGCAGTATTTT,CASSPQRGLTDTQYF
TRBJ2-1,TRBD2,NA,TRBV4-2,TGTGCCAGCAGCCGCACAACTAGCGGGGGGCCTCATGAGCAGTTCTTC,CASSRTTSGGPHEQFF
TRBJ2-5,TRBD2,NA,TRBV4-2,TGTGCCAGCAGCCTAGGAGAGGCTATTATCGGGGGGGCGAGTGAGACCCAGTACTTC,CASSLGEAIIGGASETQYF
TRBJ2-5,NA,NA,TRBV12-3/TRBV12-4,TGTGCCAGCAGTTTAATCGGCCTCAGGGTGGGACCCCAAGAGACCCAGTACTTC,CASSLIGLRVGPQETQYF
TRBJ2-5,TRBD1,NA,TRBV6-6,TGTGCCAGCAGAAACCAGGGGGTGCAAGAGGCCCAGTACTTC,CASRNQGVQEAQYF
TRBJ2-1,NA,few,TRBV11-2,TGTGCCAGCGGCCGGGACCCAGATCGCGAGCAGTTCTTC,CASGRDPDREQFF
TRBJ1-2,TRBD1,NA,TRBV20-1,TGCAGTGCCGGGAGGGACAGGGTGGGTGGCTACACCTTC,CSAGRDRVGGYTF
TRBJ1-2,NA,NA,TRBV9,TGTGCCAGCAGCGTAGATCCCGACTATGGCTACACCTTC,CASSVDPDYGYTF
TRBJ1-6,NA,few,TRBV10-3,TGTGCCATCAGCGGGGAGTCCTATAATTCACCCCTCCACTTT,CAISGESYNSPLHF
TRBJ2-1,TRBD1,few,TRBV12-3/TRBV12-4,TGTGCCAGCAGCTCCGGGACAGGGGTCCACAATGAGCAGTTCTTC,CASSSGTGVHNEQFF
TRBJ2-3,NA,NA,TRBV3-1,TGTGCCAGCAGCCAAGATCGGGGCCTGAAAACAGATACGCAGTATTTT,CASSQDRGLKTDTQYF
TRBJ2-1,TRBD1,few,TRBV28,TGTGCCAGCATCGACTCTACAGGGGGAACCTACAATGAGCAGTTCTTC,CASIDSTGGTYNEQFF
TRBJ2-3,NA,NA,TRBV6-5,TGTGCCAGCAGTTACAAGGAGGTCACAGATACGCAGTATTTT,CASSYKEVTDTQYF
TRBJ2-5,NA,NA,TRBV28,TGTGCCAGCAGTACCCCTGAGGAGCTTTTAAAGACCCAGTACTTC,CASSTPEELLKTQYF
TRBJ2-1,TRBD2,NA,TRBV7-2,TGTGCCAGCAGCTTCGGACTAGGTTACAATGAGCAGTTCTTC,CASSFGLGYNEQFF
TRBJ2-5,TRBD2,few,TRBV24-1,TGTGCCACCAGTGATTGGGGGACTAGCGGCCAAGAGACCCAGTACTTC,CATSDWGTSGQETQYF
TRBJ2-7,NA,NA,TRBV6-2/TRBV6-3,TGTGCCAGCAGTTACTCCCTCAGGCAGGGACTCTACGAGCAGTACTTC,CASSYSLRQGLYEQYF
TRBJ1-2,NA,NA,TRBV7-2,TGTGCCAGCACCCCGGTGTGGAGGGAGGGTGGCTACACCTTC,CASTPVWREGGYTF
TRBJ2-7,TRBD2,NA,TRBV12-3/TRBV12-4,TGTGCCAGCAGGAATAGCGGGGGGGCAGGAGAGCAGTACTTC,CASRNSGGAGEQYF
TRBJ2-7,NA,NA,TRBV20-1,TGCAGTGCTAACCCTAGCGAGAGCCTAACCTACGAGCAGTACTTC,CSANPSESLTYEQYF
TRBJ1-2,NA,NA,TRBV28,TGTGCCAGCAGTTATCCTAGTTGGGGCTACACCTTC,CASSYPSWGYTF
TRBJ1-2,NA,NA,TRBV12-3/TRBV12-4,TGTGCCAGCAGTTTAGATGGGAAGCTCTATGGCTACACCTTC,CASSLDGKLYGYTF
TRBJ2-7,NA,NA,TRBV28,TGTGCCAGCTCCAAGGCGCCGGGCTACGAGCAGTACTTC,CASSKAPGYEQYF
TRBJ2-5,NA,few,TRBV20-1,TGCAGTGCAGTCCGCGGGGGCGAGACCCAGTACTTC,CSAVRGGETQYF
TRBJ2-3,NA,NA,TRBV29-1,TGCAGCGCCCTGGTAGATACGCAGTATTTT,CSALVDTQYF
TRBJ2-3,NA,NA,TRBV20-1,TGCAGTGAGAGGACAGCAAGCACAGATACGCAGTATTTT,CSERTASTDTQYF
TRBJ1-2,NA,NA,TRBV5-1,TGCGCCAGCAGCTTGAAGATAAACTATGGCTACACCTTC,CASSLKINYGYTF
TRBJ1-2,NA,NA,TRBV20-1,TGCAGTGCTAGCCTCGGGTGGTCCCGGGGCTACACCTTC,CSASLGWSRGYTF
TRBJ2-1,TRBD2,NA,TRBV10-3,TGTGCCATCAGCAAAGCGGGGGGCACTAACAATGAGCAGTTCTTC,CAISKAGGTNNEQFF
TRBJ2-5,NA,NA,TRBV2,TGTGCCAGCAGGATCGGAGCTGTTGGAGAGACCCAGTACTTC,CASRIGAVGETQYF
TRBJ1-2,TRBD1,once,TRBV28,TGTGCCAGCAGTCGCCATTTTGGGACAGGGTCTGGCTACACCTTC,CASSRHFGTGSGYTF
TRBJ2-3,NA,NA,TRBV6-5,TGTGCCAGCAGTCCTACCCCGTCCCGGGCAGATACGCAGTATTTT,CASSPTPSRADTQYF
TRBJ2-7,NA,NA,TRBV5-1,TGCGCCAGCAGCTGGGGGTCTGGGACCTACGAGCAGTACTTC,CASSWGSGTYEQYF
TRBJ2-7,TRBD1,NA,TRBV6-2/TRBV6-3,TGTGCCAGCAGTTACCGGGACAGGGGGCTCGAGCAGTACTTC,CASSYRDRGLEQYF
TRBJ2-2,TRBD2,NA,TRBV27,TGTGCCAGCAGTCCTCCCCACGGACTAGCGGGGGGCCCGAACACCGGGGAGCTGTTTTTT,CASSPPHGLAGGPNTGELFF
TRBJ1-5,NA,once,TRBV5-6,TGTGCCAGCCAGCGAGAGAATCAGCCCCAGCATTTT,CASQRENQPQHF
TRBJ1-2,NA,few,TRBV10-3,TGTGCCATCAGTGCAACAGCAGCTAACTATGGCTACACCTTC,CAISATAANYGYTF
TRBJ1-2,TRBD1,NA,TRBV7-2,TGTGCCAGCAACCTAAGCACAGGGGGTAGAGTCTATGGCTACACCTTC,CASNLSTGGRVYGYTF
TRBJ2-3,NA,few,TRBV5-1,TGCGCCAGCAGCCGCCGGACAGGCTCCCCCATTGCGGGGGAAGATACGCAGTATTTT,CASSRRTGSPIAGEDTQYF